The source of this T cell receptor beta chain is a study of CD8+ T cells in alopecia areata. Findings and limits, study-wide: Expanded CD8+ clones among the top 100, as well as scalp clonality, were significantly decreased by tofacitinib.

cDNA serving as the sequencing template came from extracted, reverse transcribed RNA. The protocol was immunoSEQ multiplex PCR, while the TCRdb copy is restricted to in-frame clones and leaves out a portion. The sample has about 140,000 clones, 70% to 90% seen once; the top ten hold under 15%. V lost 5 bases and J lost 2, with 10 bases in between. The CDR3 length is 12 residues. Per the germline V gene, CDR1 is SQVTM and CDR2 is ANQGSEA. Treatment defined: oral pan-JAK inhibitor, 5-10 mg twice daily. As regards this clone: Its antigen is not identified.

The TCR originated in a human donor with alopecia areata. V and J are TRBV29-1 and TRBJ2-7; a weak D match, TRBD2 (7 bases). Sample: CD8+ T cells sorted from blood, taken at week 4, from a patient treated with tofacitinib. The CDR3 region is CSVSGGAYEQYF. In DNA form, the CDR3 reads TGCAGCGTTTCGGGGGGCGCCTACGAGCAGTACTTC.